This T cell receptor (beta chain) appears in the sequencing data of a study of T cells after yellow fever vaccination. This clonotype was seen only a few times. The antigen is unknown. With 6 bases removed from V and 0 bases from J, the gap between germline ends came to 8 bases. Germline loops: CDR1 MNHEY, CDR2 SVGAGI. There are 13 residues in the CDR3. TCRdb used MiXCR to reprocess the 5' RACE reads, holding one entry per CDR3 protein. In the table there are 300,000 to 400,000 distinct CDR3 sequences, 9.5% to 12% of which are singletons. General study results and limits: Post-booster reappearance was seen for most primary-vaccination clones (nearly 97% CD4, around 88% CD8). FACS-sorted repertoires might harbor abundant contaminating clonotypes from the bulk population.

Source: CD4+ T cells sorted from PBMCs, taken 45 days after the yellow fever booster vaccination. This chain connects TRBV6-5 to TRBJ1-2; possible D gene TRBD1, 5 bases. The source of this sequence is a man aged 18-30 years who received the YFV17D yellow fever vaccine. CDR3 region: CASRDSTNYGYTF. The CDR3, as DNA: TGTGCCAGCAGAGACAGTACTAACTATGGCTACACCTTC.